This T cell receptor beta chain stems from a study of T cells after yellow fever vaccination. TCRdb used MiXCR to reprocess the 5' RACE reads, holding one entry per CDR3 protein. Found here are 450,000 to 550,000 distinct CDR3 sequences, around a fifth of them singletons; the top ten hold approximately 15%. Per germline, CDR1 SGHTA and CDR2 FQGNSA. The CDR3 loop spans 12 amino acids. Deletions cut 6 bases from V and 10 bases from J, with 10 bases between. The rearrangement uses TRBV7-2 and TRBJ1-6; no reliable D call. The sample consisted of PBMCs, taken about 21 days after the first yellow fever vaccination. The TCR originated in a man between 18 and 35 years old who received the YFV17D yellow fever vaccine. The CDR3 DNA follows: TGTGCCAGCAGTCAGGCACACTCACCCCTCCACTTT. Its protein product is CASSQAHSPLHF.